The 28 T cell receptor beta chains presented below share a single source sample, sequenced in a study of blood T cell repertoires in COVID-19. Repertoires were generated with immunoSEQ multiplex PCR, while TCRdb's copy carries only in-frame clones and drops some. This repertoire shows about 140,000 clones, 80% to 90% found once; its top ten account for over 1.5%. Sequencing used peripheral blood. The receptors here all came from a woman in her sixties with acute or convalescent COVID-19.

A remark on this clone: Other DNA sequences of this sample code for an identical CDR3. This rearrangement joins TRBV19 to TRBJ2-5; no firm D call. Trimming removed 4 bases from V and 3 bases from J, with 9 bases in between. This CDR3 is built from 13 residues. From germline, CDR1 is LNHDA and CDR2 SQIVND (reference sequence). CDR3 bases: TGTGCCAGTAGTAATGGCGGTGAAGAGACCCAGTACTTC. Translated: CASSNGGEETQYF.

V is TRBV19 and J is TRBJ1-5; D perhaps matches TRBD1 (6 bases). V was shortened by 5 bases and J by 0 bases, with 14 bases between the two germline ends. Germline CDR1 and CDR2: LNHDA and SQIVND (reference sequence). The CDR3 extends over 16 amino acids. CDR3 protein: CASSSGQKYSNQPQHF. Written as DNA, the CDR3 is TGTGCCAGTAGTTCCGGACAGAAATATAGCAATCAGCCCCAGCATTTT.

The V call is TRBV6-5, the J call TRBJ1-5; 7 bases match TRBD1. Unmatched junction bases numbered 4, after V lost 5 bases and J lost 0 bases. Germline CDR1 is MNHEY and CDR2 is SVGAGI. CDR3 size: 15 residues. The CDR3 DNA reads TGTGCCAGCAGTATCAGGACAGGTAGCAATCAGCCCCAGCATTTT. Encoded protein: CASSIRTGSNQPQHF.

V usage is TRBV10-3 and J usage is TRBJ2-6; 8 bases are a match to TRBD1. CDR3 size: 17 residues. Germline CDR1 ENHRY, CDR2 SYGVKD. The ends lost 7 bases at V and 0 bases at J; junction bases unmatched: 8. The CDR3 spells CAINGQGSGSGANVLTF. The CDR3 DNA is TGTGCCATCAACGGACAGGGCTCCGGCTCTGGGGCCAACGTCCTGACTTTC.

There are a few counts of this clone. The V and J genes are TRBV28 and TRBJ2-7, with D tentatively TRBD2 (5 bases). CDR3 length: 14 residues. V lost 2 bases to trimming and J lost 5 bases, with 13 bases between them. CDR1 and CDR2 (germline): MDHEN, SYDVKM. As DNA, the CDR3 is TGTGCCAGCAGTTTAGAGGGAAGCTGGAACGAGCAGTACTTC. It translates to CASSLEGSWNEQYF.

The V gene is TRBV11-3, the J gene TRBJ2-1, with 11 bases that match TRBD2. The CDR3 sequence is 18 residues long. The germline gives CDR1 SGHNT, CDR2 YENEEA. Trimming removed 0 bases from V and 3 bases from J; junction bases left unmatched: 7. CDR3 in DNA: TGTGCCAGCAGCTTAGAGCAATCCGGGACTAGCGGCTACAATGAGCAGTTCTTC. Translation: CASSLEQSGTSGYNEQFF.

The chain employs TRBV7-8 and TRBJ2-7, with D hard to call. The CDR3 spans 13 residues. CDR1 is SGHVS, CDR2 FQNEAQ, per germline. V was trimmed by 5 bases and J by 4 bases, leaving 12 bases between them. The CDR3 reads CASSPLVEYEQYF. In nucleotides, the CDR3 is TGTGCCAGCAGCCCCCTTGTAGAATACGAGCAGTACTTC.

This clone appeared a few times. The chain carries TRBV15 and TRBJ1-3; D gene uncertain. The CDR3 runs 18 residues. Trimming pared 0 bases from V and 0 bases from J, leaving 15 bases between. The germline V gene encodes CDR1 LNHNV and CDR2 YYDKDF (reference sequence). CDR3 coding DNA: TGTGCCACCAGCAGAGATAGCCCCCGCAGTTACTCTGGAAACACCATATATTTT. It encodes CATSRDSPRSYSGNTIYF.

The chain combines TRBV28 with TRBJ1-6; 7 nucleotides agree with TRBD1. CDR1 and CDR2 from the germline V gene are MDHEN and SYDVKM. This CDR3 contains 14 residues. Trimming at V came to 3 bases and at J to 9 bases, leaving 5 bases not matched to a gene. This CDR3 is CASSFRQGGSPLHF. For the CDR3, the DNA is TGTGCCAGCAGTTTCCGACAGGGTGGTTCACCCCTCCACTTT.

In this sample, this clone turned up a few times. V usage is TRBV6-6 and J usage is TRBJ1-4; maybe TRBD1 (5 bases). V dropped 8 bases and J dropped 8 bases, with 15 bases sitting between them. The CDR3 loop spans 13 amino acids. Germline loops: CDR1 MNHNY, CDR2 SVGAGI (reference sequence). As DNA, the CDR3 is TGTGCCAGCCACACCCGGCAGGGAGAAAAACTGTTTTTT. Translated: CASHTRQGEKLFF.

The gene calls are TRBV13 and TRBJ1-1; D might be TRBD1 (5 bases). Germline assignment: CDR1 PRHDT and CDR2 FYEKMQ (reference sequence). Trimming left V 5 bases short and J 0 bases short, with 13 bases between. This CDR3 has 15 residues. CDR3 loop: CASSRTAGMNTEAFF. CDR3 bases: TGTGCCAGCAGCCGTACGGCAGGGATGAACACTGAAGCTTTCTTT.

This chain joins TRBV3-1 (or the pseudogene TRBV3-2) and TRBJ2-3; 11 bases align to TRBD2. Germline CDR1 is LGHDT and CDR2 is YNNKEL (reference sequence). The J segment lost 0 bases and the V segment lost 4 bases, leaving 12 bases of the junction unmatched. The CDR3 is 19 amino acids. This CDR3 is CASSPHGTSGIASTDTQYF. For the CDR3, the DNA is TGTGCCAGCAGCCCGCACGGGACTAGCGGCATTGCTAGCACAGATACGCAGTATTTT.

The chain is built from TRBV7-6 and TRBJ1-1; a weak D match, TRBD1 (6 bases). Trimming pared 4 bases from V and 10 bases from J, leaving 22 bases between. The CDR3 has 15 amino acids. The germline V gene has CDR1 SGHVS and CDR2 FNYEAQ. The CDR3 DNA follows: TGTGCCAGCAGCTCACGAATACAGGGTTGGAGCGGAGCTTTCTTT. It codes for CASSSRIQGWSGAFF.

The CDR3 protein is CASEALVSTEAFF. The CDR3, as DNA: TGTGCCAGCGAAGCGTTAGTAAGCACTGAAGCTTTCTTT. The V gene is TRBV7-2, the J gene TRBJ1-1; unclear D gene. V shed 8 bases and J shed 4 bases, with 14 bases lying between them. Germline V CDR1 and CDR2: SGHTA, FQGNSA. The CDR3 has 13 amino acids.

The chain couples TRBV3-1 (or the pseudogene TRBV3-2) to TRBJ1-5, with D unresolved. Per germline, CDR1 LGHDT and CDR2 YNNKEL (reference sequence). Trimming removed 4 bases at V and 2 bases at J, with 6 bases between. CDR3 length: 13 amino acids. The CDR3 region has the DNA TGTGCCAGCAGCCTCAGCGGCAATCAGCCCCAGCATTTT. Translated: CASSLSGNQPQHF.

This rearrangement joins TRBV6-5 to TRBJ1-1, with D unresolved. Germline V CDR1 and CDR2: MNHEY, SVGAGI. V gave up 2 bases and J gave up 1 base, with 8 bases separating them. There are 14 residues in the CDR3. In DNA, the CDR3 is TGTGCCAGCAGTTACCTCAGAACGAACACTGAAGCTTTCTTT. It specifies CASSYLRTNTEAFF.

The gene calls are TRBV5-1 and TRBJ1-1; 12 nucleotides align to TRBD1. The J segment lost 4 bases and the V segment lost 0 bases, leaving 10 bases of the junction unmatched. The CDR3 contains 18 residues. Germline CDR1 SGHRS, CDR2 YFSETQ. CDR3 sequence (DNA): TGCGCCAGCAGCTTGGGACAGGGACAGGGGGCAAGGAGCACTGAAGCTTTCTTT. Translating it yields CASSLGQGQGARSTEAFF.

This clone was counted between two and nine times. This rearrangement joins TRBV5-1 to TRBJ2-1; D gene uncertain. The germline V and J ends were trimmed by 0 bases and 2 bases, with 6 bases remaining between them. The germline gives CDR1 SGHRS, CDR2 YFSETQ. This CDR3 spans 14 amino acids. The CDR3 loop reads CASSLDLTYNEQFF. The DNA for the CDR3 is TGCGCCAGCAGCTTGGACTTGACCTACAATGAGCAGTTCTTC.

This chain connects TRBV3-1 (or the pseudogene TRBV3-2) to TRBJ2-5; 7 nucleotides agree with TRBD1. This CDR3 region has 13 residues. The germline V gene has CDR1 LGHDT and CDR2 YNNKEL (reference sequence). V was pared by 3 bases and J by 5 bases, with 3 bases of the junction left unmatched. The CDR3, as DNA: TGTGCCAGCAGCCAGCAGGGGGTGGAGACCCAGTACTTC. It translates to CASSQQGVETQYF.

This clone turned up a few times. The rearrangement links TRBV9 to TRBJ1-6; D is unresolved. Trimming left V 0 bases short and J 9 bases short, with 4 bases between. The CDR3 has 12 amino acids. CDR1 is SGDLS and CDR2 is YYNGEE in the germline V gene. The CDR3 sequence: CASSVAGSPLHF. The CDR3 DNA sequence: TGTGCCAGCAGCGTAGCGGGTTCACCCCTCCACTTT.

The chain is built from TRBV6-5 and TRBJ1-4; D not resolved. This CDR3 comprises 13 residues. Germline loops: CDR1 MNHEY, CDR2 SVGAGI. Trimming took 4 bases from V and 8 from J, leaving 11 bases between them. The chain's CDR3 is CASSSTFLEKLFF. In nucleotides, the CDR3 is TGTGCCAGCAGTTCCACCTTCCTAGAAAAACTGTTTTTT.

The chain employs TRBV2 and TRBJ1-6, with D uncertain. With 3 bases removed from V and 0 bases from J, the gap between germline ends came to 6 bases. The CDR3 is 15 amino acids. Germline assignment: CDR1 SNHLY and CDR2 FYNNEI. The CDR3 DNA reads TGTGCCAGCAGTGACGGGGTCTCCTATAATTCACCCCTCCACTTT. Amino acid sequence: CASSDGVSYNSPLHF. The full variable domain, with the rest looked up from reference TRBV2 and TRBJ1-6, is EPEVTQTPSHQVTQMGQEVILRCVPISNHLYFYWYRQILGQKVEFLVSFYNNEISEKSEIFDDQFSVERPDGSNFTLKIRSTKLEDSAMYFCASSDGVSYNSPLHFGNGTRLTVT.

For the CDR3, the DNA is TGTGCCAGCAGTCCCGGCAGGGGAAATAGCAATCAGCCCCAGCATTTT. This encodes CASSPGRGNSNQPQHF. This sequence joins TRBV6-2 or TRBV6-3 and TRBJ1-5; the D gene is possibly TRBD1 (6 bases). Germline V lookup: CDR1 MNHEY, CDR2 SVGEGT. V lost 5 bases and J lost 0, with 14 bases in between. This CDR3 is 16 amino acids long.

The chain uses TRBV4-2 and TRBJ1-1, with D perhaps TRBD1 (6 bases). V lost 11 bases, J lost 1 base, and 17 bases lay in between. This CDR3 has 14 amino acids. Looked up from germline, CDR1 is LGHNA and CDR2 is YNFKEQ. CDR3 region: CAVGAGARNTEAFF. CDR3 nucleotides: TGTGCCGTAGGGGCAGGGGCGAGGAACACTGAAGCTTTCTTT.

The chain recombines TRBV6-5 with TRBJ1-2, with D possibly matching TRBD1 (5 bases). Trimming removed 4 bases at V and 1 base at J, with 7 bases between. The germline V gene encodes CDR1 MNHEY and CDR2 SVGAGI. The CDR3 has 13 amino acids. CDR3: CASSSTDNYGYTF. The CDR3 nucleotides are TGTGCCAGCAGTTCGACAGATAACTATGGCTACACCTTC.

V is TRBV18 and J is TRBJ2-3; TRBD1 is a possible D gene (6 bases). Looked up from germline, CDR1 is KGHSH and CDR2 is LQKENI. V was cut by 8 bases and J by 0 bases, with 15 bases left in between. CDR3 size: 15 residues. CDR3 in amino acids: CASPRTETSTDTQYF. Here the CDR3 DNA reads TGTGCCAGCCCCCGGACAGAGACGAGCACAGATACGCAGTATTTT.

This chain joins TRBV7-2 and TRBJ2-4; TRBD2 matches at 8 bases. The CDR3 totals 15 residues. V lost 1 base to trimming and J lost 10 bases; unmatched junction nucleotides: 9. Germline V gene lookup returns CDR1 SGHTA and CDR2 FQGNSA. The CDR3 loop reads CASSLGGLAGEIQYF. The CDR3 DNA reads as TGTGCCAGCAGCTTAGGTGGGCTAGCGGGTGAAATTCAGTACTTC.

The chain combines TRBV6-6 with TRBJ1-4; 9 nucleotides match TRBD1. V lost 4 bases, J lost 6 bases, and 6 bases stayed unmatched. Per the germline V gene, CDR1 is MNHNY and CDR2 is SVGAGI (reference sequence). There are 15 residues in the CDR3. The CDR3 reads CASSLPGQGYEKLFF. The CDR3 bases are TGTGCCAGCAGTTTACCGGGACAGGGATATGAAAAACTGTTTTTT.